Sequencing of this T cell receptor (beta chain) was carried out in a study of chemoradiotherapy in HPV16-positive cancers. Background on the study: Candidate HPV-specific T-cell clones and common TCR motifs came from functional assays in two HPV16-positive patients. Findings of the study overall: During treatment, candidate HPV-specific clones and E7-related motifs expanded in tumor.

This clone was seen only once. The antigen is not known. Only in-frame clones appear in the TCRdb table, and some are missing; sequencing was by immunoSEQ multiplex PCR. There are 30,000 to 40,000 clones in the sample; about nine tenths occur only once, and roughly 3.4% lies in the top ten. The CDR3 is 15 residues long. CDR1 and CDR2 from the germline V gene are MNHNS and SASEGT. Trimming took off 0 bases at V and 8 bases at J, with 14 bases between the two ends. Sequencing used blood, obtained from a patient who underwent chemoradiotherapy. The origin of this receptor is a human donor with HPV-associated anogenital cancer. The chain carries TRBV6-1 and TRBJ2-1; TRBD1 or TRBD2 may be the D gene (7 bases each). CDR3 sequence reads: CASSEAQGGGHEQFF. DNA of the CDR3: TGTGCCAGCAGTGAAGCGCAGGGGGGGGGTCATGAGCAGTTCTTC.